This T cell receptor beta chain was found in a study of graft-versus-host responses after intestinal transplantation. Study-wide context: Each patient got anti-thymocyte globulin induction, then tacrolimus and steroids for roughly 3 years. Overall study findings and caveats: Some GvH clones were seen earlier in gut or blood, suggesting intestinal origin. Early after transplant, HvG declines were associated with peak levels of circulating GvH clones.

About this clone itself: Its antigen is undetermined.

Per germline, CDR1 MNHNY and CDR2 SVGAGI (reference sequence). Trimming left V 7 bases short and J 3 bases short, with 12 bases between. This CDR3 is 14 amino acids long. Measured with immunoSEQ multiplex PCR; TCRdb has only the in-frame clones, and not every one. The sample gives about 97,000 clones, over 75% of which show up once; about 16% is in the top ten. The rearrangement uses TRBV6-6 and TRBJ2-2; a weak D match, TRBD2 (6 bases). Sequencing was performed on PBMCs, taken approximately 470 days after intestinal transplant. The sequence derives from a human patient who received an intestinal transplant, so some T cells may come from the graft donor. DNA for the CDR3: TGTGCCAGCATTTCAGGGACTTACACCGGGGAGCTGTTTTTT. This translates into CASISGTYTGELFF.